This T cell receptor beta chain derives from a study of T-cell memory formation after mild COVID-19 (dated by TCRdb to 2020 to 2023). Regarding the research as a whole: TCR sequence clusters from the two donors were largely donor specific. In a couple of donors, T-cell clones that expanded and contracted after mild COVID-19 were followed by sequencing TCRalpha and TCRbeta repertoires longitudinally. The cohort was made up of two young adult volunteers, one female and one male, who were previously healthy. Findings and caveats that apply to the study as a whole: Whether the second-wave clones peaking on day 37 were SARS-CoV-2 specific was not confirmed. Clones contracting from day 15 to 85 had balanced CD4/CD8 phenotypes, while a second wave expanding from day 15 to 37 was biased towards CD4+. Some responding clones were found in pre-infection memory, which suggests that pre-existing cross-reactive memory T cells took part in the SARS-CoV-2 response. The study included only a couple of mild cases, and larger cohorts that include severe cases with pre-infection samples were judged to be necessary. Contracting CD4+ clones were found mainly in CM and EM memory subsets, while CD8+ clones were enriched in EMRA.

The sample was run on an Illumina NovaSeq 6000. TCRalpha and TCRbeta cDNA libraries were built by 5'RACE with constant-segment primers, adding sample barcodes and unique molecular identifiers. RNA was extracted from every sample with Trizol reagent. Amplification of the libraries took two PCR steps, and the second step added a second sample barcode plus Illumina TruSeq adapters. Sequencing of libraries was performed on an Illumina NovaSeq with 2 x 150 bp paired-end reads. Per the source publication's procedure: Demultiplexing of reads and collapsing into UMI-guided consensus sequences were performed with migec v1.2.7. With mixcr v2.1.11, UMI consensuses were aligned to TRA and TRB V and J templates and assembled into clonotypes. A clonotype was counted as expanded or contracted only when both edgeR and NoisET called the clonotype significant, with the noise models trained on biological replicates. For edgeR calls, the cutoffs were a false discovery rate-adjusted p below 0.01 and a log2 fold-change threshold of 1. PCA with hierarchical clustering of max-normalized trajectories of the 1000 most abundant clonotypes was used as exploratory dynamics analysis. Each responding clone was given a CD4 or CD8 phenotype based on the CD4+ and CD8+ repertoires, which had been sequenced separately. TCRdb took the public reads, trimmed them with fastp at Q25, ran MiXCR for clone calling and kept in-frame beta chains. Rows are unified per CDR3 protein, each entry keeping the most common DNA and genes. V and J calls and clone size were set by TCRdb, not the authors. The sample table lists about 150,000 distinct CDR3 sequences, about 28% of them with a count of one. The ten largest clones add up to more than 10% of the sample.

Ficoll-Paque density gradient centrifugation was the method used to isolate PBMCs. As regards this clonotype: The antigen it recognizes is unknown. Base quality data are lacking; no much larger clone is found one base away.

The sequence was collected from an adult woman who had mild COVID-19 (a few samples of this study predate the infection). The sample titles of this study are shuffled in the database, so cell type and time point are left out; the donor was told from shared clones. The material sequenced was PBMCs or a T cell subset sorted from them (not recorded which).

The nucleotides read TGCAGTGCTAGAGGGTACAGATCTAATGAAAAACTGTTTTTT. This encodes CSARGYRSNEKLFF. The V gene is TRBV20-1 and the J gene is TRBJ1-4, with an unclear D gene assignment. Per the germline V gene (reference sequence), DFQATT is the CDR1 and SNEGSKA is the CDR2. Trimming at the junction amounts to 1 base on V and 3 bases on J, and the germline ends lie 9 bases apart. Counted from cysteine to phenylalanine, this CDR3 has 14 amino acids. Just CDR3 DNA is preserved here, 42 bases in frame from base 1.